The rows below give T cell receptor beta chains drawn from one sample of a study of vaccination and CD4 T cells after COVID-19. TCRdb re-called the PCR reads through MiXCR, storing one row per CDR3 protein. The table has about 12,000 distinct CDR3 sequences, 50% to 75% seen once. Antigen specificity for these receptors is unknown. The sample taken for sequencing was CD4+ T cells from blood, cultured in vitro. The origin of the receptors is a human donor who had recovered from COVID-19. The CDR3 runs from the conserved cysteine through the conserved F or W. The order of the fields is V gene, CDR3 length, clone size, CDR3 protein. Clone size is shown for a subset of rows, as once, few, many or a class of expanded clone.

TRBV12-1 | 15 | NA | CASSFGGFIAIEAFF
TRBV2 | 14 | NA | CASSEGDSSYEQYF
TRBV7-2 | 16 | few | CASSFTGLADTDTQYF
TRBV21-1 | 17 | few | CASSKVEAEVTQETQYF
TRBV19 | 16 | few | CASSTLAEFSYNEQFF
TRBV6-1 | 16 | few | CASRREDRANGNTIYF
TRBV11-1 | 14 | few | CASSSRTGGTEQYF
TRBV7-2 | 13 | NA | CASSFQGVGGAFF
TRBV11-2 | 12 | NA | CASGRLTDTQYF
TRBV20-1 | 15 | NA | CSANSGTTLPGEQYF
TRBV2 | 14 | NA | CASTTGQGVDEQYF
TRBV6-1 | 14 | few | CASSTTRGLKPLHF
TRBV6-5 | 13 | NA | CASSYETDYEQFF